Below, 16 T cell receptor beta chains from the same sample are listed, as sequenced in a study of blood T cells in healthy people across ages. A second PCR, run for about 6 to 11 cycles, used a sample-barcoded 5' primer plus a J-beta primer mix. TCRdb fed the 5' RACE reads into MiXCR, producing one record per CDR3 protein. The sample carries approximately 1.5 million distinct CDR3 sequences, approximately 32% recorded once. Sequencing was carried out using blood. The receptors originated from a woman younger than 45 in good health.

This clonotype was observed a handful of times. The chain recombines TRBV28 with TRBJ2-4; 8 bases match TRBD1. Germline V lookup: CDR1 MDHEN, CDR2 SYDVKM. The CDR3 contains 14 residues. The V and J ends lost 2 bases and 11 bases, in that order; junction bases with no gene match: 8. The CDR3 is CASSLPHGQGVQYF. CDR3 DNA: TGTGCCAGCAGTTTACCCCACGGACAGGGAGTTCAGTACTTC.

The chain combines TRBV10-3 with TRBJ1-2; 9 positions match TRBD1. CDR3 length equals 15 residues. The junction had 7 bases not matched to a gene; V was cut back by 2 bases and J by 6 bases. Germline CDR1 ENHRY, CDR2 SYGVKD. CDR3 DNA sequence: TGTGCCATCAGTGAGGGGGGCGGGACAGGGAATGGCTACACCTTC. This codes for CAISEGGGTGNGYTF.

The rearrangement joins TRBV11-2 to TRBJ2-1; 15 bases agree with TRBD2. Trimming removed 5 bases from V and 7 bases from J; junction bases left unmatched: 6. Germline V lookup: CDR1 SGHAT, CDR2 FQNNGV. The CDR3 loop spans 16 amino acids. The CDR3 region is CASSPRTSGGENEQFF. CDR3 sequence (DNA): TGTGCCAGCAGCCCCCGGACTAGCGGGGGGGAGAATGAGCAGTTCTTC.

The sample holds a few counts of this clonotype. The genes are TRBV14 and TRBJ2-3, with D perhaps TRBD1 (6 bases). The CDR3 covers 16 residues. Trimming shortened V by 2 bases and J by 2 bases, and 14 bases separated the two germline ends. Germline CDR1 and CDR2: SGHDN and FVKESK. This CDR3 reads CASSQTTDRYTDTQYF. The CDR3 DNA reads as TGTGCCAGCAGCCAAACTACGGACAGATACACAGATACGCAGTATTTT.

The chain has TRBV28 and TRBJ2-3, with a weak D call TRBD2 (6 bases). This CDR3 contains 14 residues. Trimming pared 7 bases from V and 7 bases from J, leaving 18 bases between. Germline V CDR1 and CDR2: MDHEN, SYDVKM. The CDR3 reads CASTDVRDFHTQYF. In nucleotides, the CDR3 is TGTGCCAGCACCGACGTCCGGGACTTCCATACGCAGTATTTT.

This clonotype was detected only a few times. The rearrangement uses TRBV20-1 and TRBJ2-3; no reliable D call. Trimming pared 2 bases from V and 0 bases from J, leaving 6 bases between. Germline assignment: CDR1 DFQATT and CDR2 SNEGSKA (reference sequence). The CDR3 is 13 amino acids. The CDR3 DNA reads TGCAGTGCTAGACTGGTCAGCACAGATACGCAGTATTTT. The encoded protein is CSARLVSTDTQYF.

This chain links TRBV7-9 with TRBJ1-1; the D gene is possibly TRBD1 (6 bases). This CDR3 has 14 amino acids. V was pared by 3 bases and J by 6 bases, with 14 bases between. From germline, CDR1 is SEHNR and CDR2 FQNEAQ (reference sequence). CDR3 sequence (DNA): TGTGCCAGCAGCTTTTTCGGCAGGGGAGCTGAAGCTTTCTTT. Its protein is CASSFFGRGAEAFF.

This clonotype turned up a few times. V and J are TRBV20-1 and TRBJ1-2; D gene uncertain. Germline lookup yields CDR1 DFQATT and CDR2 SNEGSKA (reference sequence). V gave up 1 base and J gave up 5 bases, with 11 bases separating them. The CDR3 extends over 13 amino acids. CDR3 sequence: CSARGRSSYGYTF. The CDR3 DNA sequence: TGCAGTGCTAGAGGACGCAGCTCATATGGCTACACCTTC.

The rearrangement links TRBV2 to TRBJ2-7; TRBD2 matches at 10 bases. The V gene end was trimmed by 7 bases and the J gene end by 3 bases; junction bases not matched to a gene: 6. The length of the CDR3 is 14 residues. The germline V gene has CDR1 SNHLY and CDR2 FYNNEI. The CDR3 coding sequence is TGTGCCAGCAAGAGCGGGAGGGCCGTCTACGAGCAGTACTTC. Translation gives CASKSGRAVYEQYF.

This clonotype came up a few times. The chain carries TRBV13 and TRBJ2-1, with D hard to call. The CDR3 totals 14 residues. Trimming pared 5 bases from V and 9 bases from J, leaving 17 bases between. Germline CDR1 PRHDT, CDR2 FYEKMQ (reference sequence). CDR3 sequence: CASSQWDRRGEQFF. The CDR3 DNA reads TGTGCCAGCAGCCAATGGGATAGACGTGGTGAGCAGTTCTTC.

Concerning this clonotype: A read error may account for a junction end that differs from germline. This chain links TRBV6-1 with TRBJ2-7, with TRBD2 matching 12 bases. The CDR3 totals 15 residues. Germline CDR1 MNHNS, CDR2 SASEGT. CDR3 nucleotides: TGTGTCAGCAGTGAATGGACTAGCGGGATCAGTGAGCAGTACTTC. It yields the protein CVSSEWTSGISEQYF.

The chain is built from TRBV6-6 and TRBJ2-5, with 7 nucleotides matching TRBD1. This CDR3 contains 14 residues. Per the germline V gene, CDR1 is MNHNY and CDR2 is SVGAGI (reference sequence). The junction had 6 bases not matched to a gene; V was cut back by 6 bases and J by 2 bases. The DNA of the CDR3 is TGTGCCAGCAGGCCAGGGACAGCACAAGAGACCCAGTACTTC. This translates into CASRPGTAQETQYF.

V gene TRBV20-1 combines with J gene TRBJ2-7, with D possibly TRBD1 on 5 matching bases. CDR3 length: 13 residues. Germline CDR1 DFQATT, CDR2 SNEGSKA (reference sequence). Trimming pared 6 bases from V and 2 bases from J, leaving 14 bases between. This CDR3 is CSAARRATYEQYF. CDR3 DNA sequence: TGCAGTGCCGCGCGCAGGGCAACCTACGAGCAGTACTTC.

A single count supports this clonotype. The V gene is TRBV12-3 or TRBV12-4, the J gene TRBJ2-2; D remains unclear. Trimming took 3 bases from V and 0 from J, leaving 20 bases between them. This CDR3 contains 19 residues. The CDR3 spells CASSFSVGQQPANTGELFF. In DNA form, the CDR3 reads TGTGCCAGCAGTTTCAGCGTCGGCCAACAACCCGCGAACACCGGGGAGCTGTTTTTT.

The J gene is TRBJ1-2, the V gene TRBV20-1, with 9 bases aligning to TRBD1. The V gene end was trimmed by 7 bases and the J gene end by 5 bases; junction bases not matched to a gene: 8. Germline V gene data show CDR1 as DFQATT and CDR2 as SNEGSKA (reference sequence). The CDR3 sequence is 13 residues long. The CDR3 DNA reads TGCAGTGACGGGGACAGGGCGCAATATGGCTACACCTTC. As protein: CSDGDRAQYGYTF.

This clonotype has more than one count but fewer than ten. The chain couples TRBV5-1 to TRBJ2-7; 8 bases align to TRBD2. J was trimmed by 2 bases and V by 7 bases; bases with no gene match: 5. The CDR3 totals 13 residues. Germline CDR1 reads SGHRS; CDR2 reads YFSETQ. The CDR3 loop is CASRGGWPYEQYF. In DNA, the CDR3 is TGCGCCAGCCGGGGGGGGTGGCCCTACGAGCAGTACTTC.